The 28 T cell receptor beta chains presented below share a single source sample, sequenced in a study of Ad26.COV2.S vaccination and SARS-CoV-2 variants. Stated treatment: roughly 18 received Ad26.COV2.S at low or high dose, single or two shots; a few received placebo; per-sample allocation not given. Following the first vaccine or placebo injection, samples were taken on day 63. TCRdb keeps only in-frame clones here, not all; method: immunoSEQ multiplex PCR. The sample includes roughly 410,000 clones, 83% of them seen just once. Sequencing was performed on peripheral blood, taken in a trial of Ad26.COV2.S vaccine versus placebo. Receptor source: a person between 18 and 65 years old who received the Ad26.COV2.S COVID-19 vaccine or a placebo.

To note about this clone: The junction and the germline gene differ at one end; a read error may be behind it. For the CDR3, the DNA is TGTGCCAGTAGTACCCCAGGGACGTCTGGGAACACCATATATTTT. This codes for CASSTPGTSGNTIYF. The rearrangement joins TRBV19 to TRBJ1-3, with D possibly TRBD1 on 5 matching bases. The germline V gene encodes CDR1 LNHDA and CDR2 SQIVND (reference sequence). The CDR3 loop spans 15 amino acids.

This chain uses TRBV5-1 with TRBJ1-3; D remains ambiguous. From germline, CDR1 is SGHRS and CDR2 YFSETQ. Trimming cost V 0 bases and J 0 bases, with 10 bases left between them. This CDR3 has 16 residues. The CDR3 DNA reads as TGCGCCAGCAGCTTGGGACGGGTTAGCTCTGGAAACACCATATATTTT. Protein product: CASSLGRVSSGNTIYF.

The chain combines TRBV29-1 with TRBJ2-5, with D tentatively TRBD1 (6 bases). Looked up from germline, CDR1 is SQVTM and CDR2 is ANQGSEA. Trimming pared 4 bases from V and 4 bases from J, leaving 13 bases between. The CDR3 is 13 amino acids. In DNA form, the CDR3 reads TGCAGCGTTGTTGGCAGGGGCGGAGAGACCCAGTACTTC. Its translation is CSVVGRGGETQYF.

The gene calls are TRBV15 and TRBJ2-5; D is perhaps TRBD1 (6 bases). Germline values: CDR1 LNHNV, CDR2 YYDKDF (reference sequence). This CDR3 region has 12 residues. V gave up 5 bases and J gave up 9 bases, with 13 bases separating them. This CDR3 reads CATSPRSGAQYF. In DNA form, the CDR3 reads TGTGCCACCAGCCCCCGCTCAGGGGCCCAGTACTTC.

This sequence joins TRBV18 and TRBJ1-1, with a weak D call TRBD1 (6 bases). The V end was cut by 4 bases, the J end by 0 bases, with 12 bases between. CDR3 size: 15 residues. Germline V gene lookup returns CDR1 KGHSH and CDR2 LQKENI. In DNA form, the CDR3 reads TGTGCCAGCTCACTCCTCCAGGGGATGAACACTGAAGCTTTCTTT. This encodes CASSLLQGMNTEAFF.

The CDR3 loop is CASSARSGQGTGEKLFF. In DNA form, the CDR3 reads TGTGCCAGCAGCGCCCGAAGTGGACAGGGGACGGGTGAAAAACTGTTTTTT. V usage is TRBV9 and J usage is TRBJ1-4; TRBD1 aligns across 9 bases. Germline loops: CDR1 SGDLS, CDR2 YYNGEE. This CDR3 region has 17 residues. V shed 3 bases and J 7 bases; nucleotides not matched to a gene: 13.

V is TRBV27 and J is TRBJ2-1, with 11 bases lining up with TRBD1. V lost 7 bases and J lost 9; bases outside the gene matches: 8. CDR1 is MNHEY and CDR2 is SMNVEV in the germline V gene (reference sequence). The CDR3 runs 14 residues. The CDR3 nucleotides are TGTGCCAGCACCAGGACAGGGGGCTCAGTTGAGCAGTTCTTC. The encoded protein is CASTRTGGSVEQFF.

The chain links TRBV21-1 to TRBJ1-1; the table assigns TRBD1, which was not confirmed against the DNA. TRBV21-1 is termed a pseudogene. This CDR3 is built from 18 residues. DNA of the CDR3: TGTGCCAGCAGCAAAGATGGAACCCAGGGGGCGGCGAACACTGAAGCTTTCTTT. This encodes CASSKDGTQGAANTEAFF.

V usage is TRBV5-5 and J usage is TRBJ1-1, with D possibly TRBD1 on 5 matching bases. CDR1 SGHKS and CDR2 YYEKEE come from the germline V gene (reference sequence). The V end was cut by 2 bases, the J end by 5 bases, with 7 bases between. The CDR3 has 12 amino acids. CDR3 in DNA: TGTGCCAGCAGCTTCGGGGGGACTGAAGCTTTCTTT. It is translated as CASSFGGTEAFF.

The sample holds one count of this clone. The chain is built from TRBV27 and TRBJ2-3, with 12 bases matching TRBD1. This CDR3 region has 16 residues. Germline loops: CDR1 MNHEY, CDR2 SMNVEV (reference sequence). V lost 6 bases to trimming and J lost 2 bases; unmatched junction nucleotides: 6. The CDR3 DNA sequence: TGTGCCAGCAGGGCCGGGACAGGGGGCAACACAGATACGCAGTATTTT. Translated: CASRAGTGGNTDTQYF.

The rearrangement joins TRBV25-1 to TRBJ1-1; TRBD1 might be the D (5 bases). The CDR3 has 15 amino acids. Trimming took 8 bases from V and 1 from J, leaving 17 bases between them. The germline gives CDR1 MGHDK, CDR2 SYGVNS. As DNA, the CDR3 is TGTGCCAGCCGCCCGGGACTGGAGGGGAACACTGAAGCTTTCTTT. It codes for CASRPGLEGNTEAFF. Based on the CDR3 plus reference TRBV25-1 and TRBJ1-1, the full variable domain is EADIYQTPRYLVIGTGKKITLECSQTMGHDKMYWYQQDPGMELHLIHYSYGVNSTEKGDLSSESTVSRIRTEHFPLTLESARPSHTSQYLCASRPGLEGNTEAFFGQGTRLTVV.

This chain connects TRBV28 to TRBJ2-6, with D perhaps TRBD1 (5 bases). Looked up from germline, CDR1 is MDHEN and CDR2 is SYDVKM. The CDR3 is made up of 16 amino acids. V was pared by 6 bases and J by 0 bases, with 12 bases between. CDR3 protein: CASRKRQYSGANVLTF. The CDR3 bases are TGTGCCAGCAGGAAAAGACAGTACTCTGGGGCCAACGTCCTGACTTTC.

The rearrangement joins TRBV29-1 to TRBJ2-5; D gene ambiguous. The CDR3 has 12 amino acids. The germline V and J ends were trimmed by 6 bases and 5 bases, with 13 bases remaining between them. From germline, CDR1 is SQVTM and CDR2 ANQGSEA. CDR3 DNA: TGCAGCGTCCTGGTCGGGTACGAGACCCAGTACTTC. Protein product: CSVLVGYETQYF.

The chain combines TRBV16 with TRBJ1-2, with a tentative D call TRBD1 (6 bases). Between the trimmed V and J ends, which lost 3 bases and 6 bases, there was a span of 11 bases. CDR1 KGHSY and CDR2 FQNENV come from the germline V gene. CDR3 length equals 13 residues. CDR3 nucleotides: TGTGCCAGCAGCCAGAGAGGGGGGAATGGCTACACCTTC. Translated, it gives CASSQRGGNGYTF.

This chain connects TRBV3-1 (or the pseudogene TRBV3-2) to TRBJ1-1; no reliable D call. Germline CDR1 is LGHDT and CDR2 is YNNKEL (reference sequence). The CDR3 runs 13 residues. Trimming took 1 base from V and 5 from J, leaving 8 bases between them. The chain's CDR3 is CASSQVTGTEAFF. In DNA, the CDR3 is TGTGCCAGCAGCCAAGTAACGGGGACTGAAGCTTTCTTT.

This clone was seen many times. V is TRBV21-1 and J is TRBJ1-3. TRBV21-1 is described as a pseudogene. The CDR3 has 21 residues. Here the CDR3 reads CASSKIPRGVSWGRHGNTIYF. The DNA of the CDR3 is TGTGCCAGCAGCAAAATCCCCCGGGGGGTCTCTTGGGGGAGACATGGAAACACCATATATTTT.

The rearrangement links TRBV19 to TRBJ1-1, with TRBD1 matching over 7 bases. The trim removed 7 bases at V and 0 bases at J, leaving 20 bases unmatched. From germline, CDR1 is LNHDA and CDR2 SQIVND (reference sequence). CDR3 length equals 19 residues. The CDR3 spells CASTPRDGQALGMNTEAFF. CDR3 sequence (DNA): TGTGCCAGTACTCCTCGGGATGGACAGGCCTTAGGAATGAACACTGAAGCTTTCTTT.

This chain links TRBV12-3 or TRBV12-4 with TRBJ1-2; D is undetermined. V shed 4 bases and J shed 5 bases, with 5 bases lying between them. CDR3 length: 11 residues. CDR3 region: CASSSRYGYTF. CDR3 in DNA: TGTGCCAGCAGTTCACGGTATGGCTACACCTTC.

V and J are TRBV5-1 and TRBJ2-7; a weak D match, TRBD1 (6 bases). The CDR3 spans 14 residues. Germline-derived CDR1 and CDR2 are SGHRS and YFSETQ. Trimming removed 8 bases at V and 4 bases at J, with 19 bases between. The CDR3 is CASTRTVSTYEQYF. The CDR3 DNA follows: TGCGCCAGTACCAGGACAGTCAGTACGTACGAGCAGTACTTC.

The V and J genes are TRBV6-5 and TRBJ2-7, with TRBD1 as a possible D gene (6 bases). Germline CDR1 is MNHEY and CDR2 is SVGAGI. Trimming removed 0 bases from V and 2 bases from J, with 11 bases in between. This CDR3 spans 15 amino acids. This chain's CDR3 is CASSYSTQGPYEQYF. The CDR3 DNA follows: TGTGCCAGCAGTTACTCGACACAGGGACCCTACGAGCAGTACTTC.

V gene TRBV6-2 or TRBV6-3 combines with J gene TRBJ1-5; D gene unclear. This CDR3 is 14 amino acids long. From germline, CDR1 is MNHEY and CDR2 SVGEGT. The V gene lost 6 bases and the J gene lost 4 bases, with 13 bases spanning the gap. CDR3 in DNA: TGTGCCAGCAGCCTTGACGGCAGGAATCAGCCCCAGCATTTT. Amino acids: CASSLDGRNQPQHF.

The chain uses TRBV24-1 and TRBJ1-2; maybe TRBD1 (6 bases). This CDR3 spans 14 amino acids. CDR1 and CDR2 from the germline V gene are KGHDR and SFDVKD. The V gene lost 7 bases and the J gene lost 8 bases, with 19 bases spanning the gap. CDR3 loop: CATSPGGGARGYTF. CDR3 nucleotide sequence: TGTGCCACCAGCCCTGGGGGGGGCGCGAGAGGCTACACCTTC.

This chain links TRBV7-2 with TRBJ2-3; TRBD1 aligns across 8 bases. Germline CDR1 SGHTA, CDR2 FQGNSA. This CDR3 has 16 residues. The V and J ends lost 3 bases and 3 bases, in that order; junction bases with no gene match: 8. The CDR3 sequence is CASSFWTGRQTDTQYF. DNA for the CDR3: TGTGCCAGCAGCTTTTGGACAGGGCGGCAAACAGATACGCAGTATTTT.

The chain uses TRBV11-2 and TRBJ2-3; D assignment may be TRBD1 or TRBD2 (6 bases each). The CDR3 contains 15 residues. Trimming took off 1 base at V and 1 base at J, with 9 bases between the two ends. Looked up from germline, CDR1 is SGHAT and CDR2 is FQNNGV. The CDR3 DNA sequence: TGTGCCAGCAGCTTAGGGGGGGCGGGCACAGATACGCAGTATTTT. Its protein product is CASSLGGAGTDTQYF.

V and J are TRBV7-2 and TRBJ2-1; the D is unclear. The CDR3 is 13 amino acids. The germline V gene encodes CDR1 SGHTA and CDR2 FQGNSA. With 3 bases removed from V and 5 bases from J, the gap between germline ends came to 8 bases. The CDR3 DNA reads as TGTGCCAGCAGCTTGTACGAACACAATGAGCAGTTCTTC. Protein product: CASSLYEHNEQFF.

The V gene is TRBV29-1, the J gene TRBJ1-1; 7 nucleotides agree with TRBD1. CDR3 length equals 12 residues. CDR1 and CDR2 (germline): SQVTM, ANQGSEA. V was clipped by 1 base and J by 10 bases; unmatched bases: 6. The CDR3 region has the DNA TGCAGCGTTGAAGTCGGAGGGACAGTAGCTTTCTTT. Encoded protein: CSVEVGGTVAFF.

This clone was counted a few times. The chain recombines TRBV2 with TRBJ1-6, with D possibly TRBD1 on 6 matching bases. This CDR3 is 14 amino acids long. In germline, CDR1 is SNHLY, CDR2 FYNNEI. V was clipped by 7 bases and J by 7 bases, with 14 bases between them. CDR3 protein: CASMYRGRNSPLHF. CDR3 in DNA: TGTGCCAGCATGTATAGGGGGAGAAATTCACCCCTCCACTTT.

The chain links TRBV6-5 to TRBJ2-7; 11 bases map to TRBD1. V was pared by 5 bases and J by 3 bases, with 6 bases of the junction left unmatched. The CDR3 is 15 amino acids. Germline CDR1 and CDR2: MNHEY and SVGAGI. DNA for the CDR3: TGTGCCAGCAGTCCAGCCGGGACAGGGGGCTACGAGCAGTACTTC. The encoded protein is CASSPAGTGGYEQYF.